Listed below are T cell receptor beta chains from one sample, sequenced in a study of T cells after yellow fever vaccination. TCRdb re-analysed the 5' RACE reads in MiXCR, keeping a single row per CDR3 protein. Of 120,000 or so distinct CDR3 sequences listed, about 15% are singletons. The sample was CD8+ T cells sorted from PBMCs, taken 5 days after the yellow fever booster vaccination. Receptors were obtained from a man between 18 and 29 years old who received the YFV17D yellow fever vaccine. The CDR3 runs from the conserved cysteine through the conserved F or W. A D gene is named only where the DNA matches it firmly. Size is stated for part of the rows, as once, few or many counts, or as a class when the clone is expanded.

clone_size	d_call	j_call	v_call	cdr3_nt	cdr3_aa
few	-	TRBJ1-1	TRBV6-5	TGTGCCAGCAGTTACGGCGGGGGCGGGGGAGCTTTCTTT	CASSYGGGGGAFF
few	-	TRBJ2-3	TRBV4-2	TGTGCCAGCAGTCAGTTGGACAGATTAAGCACAGATACGCAGTATTTT	CASSQLDRLSTDTQYF
-	TRBD2	TRBJ2-1	TRBV6-5	TGTGCCAGCAGTTACTCGGGGGGGGTGTACAATGAGCAGTTCTTC	CASSYSGGVYNEQFF
-	-	TRBJ1-1	TRBV7-3	TGTGCCAGCAGCTTAGGGGCGCTGGACACTGAAGCTTTCTTT	CASSLGALDTEAFF
-	TRBD2	TRBJ2-3	TRBV7-2	TGTGCCAGCAGCCGAGCTAGCGGGGGAGGGGCAGATACGCAGTATTTT	CASSRASGGGADTQYF
-	-	TRBJ1-2	TRBV29-1	TGCAGCGTTGAAGATGGCAGGAACTATGGCTACACCTTC	CSVEDGRNYGYTF
-	-	TRBJ1-5	TRBV7-9	TGTGCCAGCAGCTTAAGCGGGAAGCCCCAGCATTTT	CASSLSGKPQHF
few	-	TRBJ2-4	TRBV5-1	TGCGCCAGCAGCTTGGTAGGGTTTCGGGCATTAGCCAAAAACATTCAGTACTTC	CASSLVGFRALAKNIQYF
few	TRBD1	TRBJ1-1	TRBV6-5	TGTGCCAGCAGGACTACAGGGGGCGCGAACACTGAAGCTTTCTTT	CASRTTGGANTEAFF
few	-	TRBJ2-1	TRBV19	TGTGCCAGTAGTCTTCGGGGGCCCCTTGGTGAGCAGTTCTTC	CASSLRGPLGEQFF
-	-	TRBJ1-2	TRBV7-9	TGTGCCAGCAGCGGAGCACAGGGCGAACCCCCCTATGGCTACACCTTC	CASSGAQGEPPYGYTF
many	-	TRBJ2-1	TRBV29-1	TGCAGCGTTAGAAGCTCGGACAATGAGCAGTTCTTC	CSVRSSDNEQFF
many	-	TRBJ2-3	TRBV11-2	TGTGCCAGCAGCCCGACACCTCTAAGCACAGATACGCAGTATTTT	CASSPTPLSTDTQYF
few	-	TRBJ2-7	TRBV20-1	TGCAGTGCTAGAGATGGCTCCAGCTCCTACGAGCAGTACTTC	CSARDGSSSYEQYF
-	TRBD1	TRBJ2-3	TRBV20-1	TGCAGTGCTAGAGCTGGGGGGACAGGACACACAGATACGCAGTATTTT	CSARAGGTGHTDTQYF
few	-	TRBJ1-3	TRBV12-3/TRBV12-4	TGTGCCAGCAGTTCAGTCAGGGGAAACACCATATATTTT	CASSSVRGNTIYF
-	-	TRBJ1-4	TRBV2	TGTGCCAGCAGTGAAGGCAGGGTAGCGACTAATGAAAAACTGTTTTTT	CASSEGRVATNEKLFF
few	TRBD1	TRBJ1-2	TRBV4-1	TGCGCCAGCAGCCAAGTAGCTTTAGGGACAGGGGACTATGGCTACACCTTC	CASSQVALGTGDYGYTF
-	TRBD1	TRBJ2-7	TRBV25-1	TGTGCCAGCAGTGAATTGGGGACAGGGATTAACCGCGAGCAGTACTTC	CASSELGTGINREQYF
-	TRBD1	TRBJ2-7	TRBV19	TGTGCCAGTAGCCCTACAGGGGGAAGAATGGACGAGCAGTACTTC	CASSPTGGRMDEQYF
-	TRBD2	TRBJ2-1	TRBV2	TGTGCCAGCAGTGAAGGACTAGCGGGGGGCAGGGATGAGCAGTTCTTC	CASSEGLAGGRDEQFF
-	-	TRBJ1-1	TRBV6-2/TRBV6-3	TGTGCCAGCACTCTAAGAGGTCAGGTGGCAATGAACACTGAAGCTTTCTTT	CASTLRGQVAMNTEAFF
-	-	TRBJ1-1	TRBV4-1	TGCGCCAGCAGCCTCCCGCGCGGGGCAAACACTGAAGCTTTCTTT	CASSLPRGANTEAFF
many	-	TRBJ2-6	TRBV4-3	TGCGCCAGCACCCGGGGGGACAGCAGCTCTGGGGCCAACGTCCTGACTTTC	CASTRGDSSSGANVLTF
few	TRBD2	TRBJ2-5	TRBV6-5	TGTGCCAGCAGTTACTGGGAGGGAAAGACCCAGTACTTC	CASSYWEGKTQYF
few	-	TRBJ1-5	TRBV12-3/TRBV12-4	TGTGCCAGCAGTCCGGGACGGTTCAATCAGCCCCAGCATTTT	CASSPGRFNQPQHF
-	TRBD2	TRBJ2-1	TRBV5-4	TGTGCCAGCGGAGCTTTAGCGGGGGGGCTAGATGAGCAGTTCTTC	CASGALAGGLDEQFF
few	-	TRBJ2-5	TRBV3-1	TGTGCCAGCAGCCAAGATCTTGGGTGGGAGACCCAGTACTTC	CASSQDLGWETQYF
few	-	TRBJ1-1	TRBV4-1	TGCGCCAGCAGCCAAGAACGGATTCGGGAAGCTTTCTTT	CASSQERIREAFF
few	TRBD1	TRBJ1-1	TRBV12-3/TRBV12-4	TGTGCCAGCAGTCCGCAGGGGGACGGAGGGACTGAAGCTTTCTTT	CASSPQGDGGTEAFF
-	-	TRBJ2-1	TRBV27	TGTGCCAGCAGTTTAAACGGGGAATACAATGAGCAGTTCTTC	CASSLNGEYNEQFF